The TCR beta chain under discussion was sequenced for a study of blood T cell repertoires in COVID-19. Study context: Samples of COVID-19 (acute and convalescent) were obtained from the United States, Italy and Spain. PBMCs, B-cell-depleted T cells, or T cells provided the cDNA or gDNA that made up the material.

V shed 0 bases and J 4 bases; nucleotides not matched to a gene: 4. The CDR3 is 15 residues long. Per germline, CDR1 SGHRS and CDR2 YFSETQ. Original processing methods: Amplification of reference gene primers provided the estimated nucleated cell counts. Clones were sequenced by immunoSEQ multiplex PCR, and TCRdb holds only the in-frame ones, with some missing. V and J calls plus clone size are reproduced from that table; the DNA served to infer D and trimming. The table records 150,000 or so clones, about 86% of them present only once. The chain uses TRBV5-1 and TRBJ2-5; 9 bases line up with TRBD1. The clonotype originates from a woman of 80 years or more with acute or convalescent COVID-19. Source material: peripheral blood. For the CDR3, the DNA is TGCGCCAGCAGCTTGGTGACAGGGGGAAGAGAGACCCAGTACTTC. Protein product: CASSLVTGGRETQYF. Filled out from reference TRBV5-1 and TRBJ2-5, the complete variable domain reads KAGVTQTPRYLIKTRGQQVTLSCSPISGHRSVSWYQQTPGQGLQFLFEYFSETQRNKGNFPGRFSGRQFSNSRSEMNVSTLELGDSALYLCASSLVTGGRETQYFGPGTRLLVL.